This T cell receptor (beta chain) was sequenced during a study of human T cells and chemical hapten exposure. This CDR3 spans 15 amino acids. The V end was cut by 7 bases, the J end by 4 bases, with 19 bases between. Time point: patch test 1, 2 weeks after DPC sensitization. Regarding treatment: therapeutic diphenylcyclopropenone sensitization with weekly scalp DPC. Staff drew blood before applying each patch test. Study conclusions and caveats: Versus controls, expanded TCRs had significantly more large CDR3 similarity clusters. The number of TCRs over 1 in 1000 frequency stayed unchanged after DPC.

Using its own MiXCR run on the RACE reads, TCRdb lists one record per CDR3 protein. The repertoire includes a few hundred thousand distinct CDR3 sequences, roughly 5% of them detected once, and approximately 2.1% sits in the top ten. This clonotype has a count of ten or more. Its matching antigen is unknown. This rearrangement joins TRBV12-3 or TRBV12-4 to TRBJ1-2; perhaps TRBD1 as D (5 bases). The origin of this receptor is a woman aged 50 to 60 with alopecia areata. Some clones in this sample may be carry-over from other donors' samples. The sequencing here drew on whole blood, taken in connection with sensitization to the hapten diphenylcyclopropenone (DPC). As DNA, the CDR3 is TGTGCCAGCACCATGGGGCAGGCAACCGTCTATGGCTACACCTTC. It yields the protein CASTMGQATVYGYTF.